Listed below are T cell receptor beta chains from one sample, sequenced in a study of T cell responses to AZD1222 COVID-19 vaccine. Profiling relied on immunoSEQ multiplex PCR, and the TCRdb table lists in-frame clones only, not all of them. The data contain 65,000 to 80,000 clones, about 92% of them singletons. The sequences come from peripheral blood, collected on day 0 of AZD1222 vaccination. The source is an adult in good health. CDR3s include the opening cysteine and the closing phenylalanine or tryptophan. A D gene is named only where the DNA matches it firmly. Clone size is given for some rows only: seen once, a few or many times, or a class if the clone is expanded.

abundance	j_gene	d_gene	v_gene	CDR3aa	CDR3nt
-	TRBJ1-1	TRBD1	TRBV10-3	CAISESWGTGGRNLGTEAFF	TGTGCCATCAGTGAGTCGTGGGGAACAGGGGGAAGGAATTTAGGCACTGAAGCTTTCTTT
once	TRBJ2-5	TRBD2	TRBV6-2/TRBV6-3	CASSYLAGGPGVETQYF	TGTGCCAGCAGTTACTTAGCGGGAGGGCCAGGGGTTGAGACCCAGTACTTC
-	TRBJ2-6	-	TRBV24-1	CATSPPSGANVLTF	TGTGCCACCAGTCCTCCATCTGGGGCCAACGTCCTGACTTTC
-	TRBJ1-1	-	TRBV5-4	CASSLGENTEAFF	TGTGCCAGCAGCTTGGGTGAGAACACTGAAGCTTTCTTT
-	TRBJ2-1	-	TRBV12-5	CASGTSNSYNEQFF	TGTGCTAGTGGTACCTCGAACAGTTACAATGAGCAGTTCTTC
once	TRBJ1-4	-	TRBV27	CASSSSNEKLFF	TGTGCCAGCAGCAGCTCTAATGAAAAACTGTTTTTT
once	TRBJ1-2	-	TRBV7-2	CASSFRPYGYTF	TGTGCCAGCAGCTTTCGGCCGTATGGCTACACCTTC
once	TRBJ2-5	TRBD1	TRBV7-2	CASSLEQGVETQYF	TGTGCCAGCAGCTTAGAACAGGGGGTAGAGACCCAGTACTTC
-	TRBJ2-7	TRBD1	TRBV5-1	CASSPTTGANYEQYF	TGCGCCAGCAGCCCGACGACAGGGGCAAACTACGAGCAGTACTTC
once	TRBJ1-2	TRBD1	TRBV14	CASSPDRVYGYTF	TGTGCCAGCAGCCCAGACAGGGTGTATGGCTACACCTTC
few	TRBJ1-5	-	TRBV27	CASSDGQIPQHF	TGTGCCAGCAGTGACGGACAGATTCCCCAGCATTTT
-	TRBJ1-1	-	TRBV21-1	CASSKRRREEALHTEAFF	TGTGCCAGCAGCAAAAGGCGCCGGGAAGAGGCTCTACACACTGAAGCTTTCTTT
-	TRBJ1-1	TRBD1	TRBV7-3	CASSLVGELTGWGFTEAFF	TGTGCCAGCAGCTTAGTTGGGGAGTTGACAGGGTGGGGTTTCACTGAAGCTTTCTTT
-	TRBJ1-4	TRBD1	TRBV3-1/TRBV3-2	CASSLRDRQAGDTTNEKLFF	TGTGCCAGCAGCCTCCGGGACAGACAAGCGGGGGATACAACTAATGAAAAACTGTTTTTT
-	TRBJ2-1	-	TRBV2	CASSVWNEQFF	TGTGCCAGCAGTGTGTGGAATGAGCAGTTCTTC
-	TRBJ2-5	-	TRBV21-1	CASSKASSGGPEDQETQYF	TGTGCCAGCAGCAAAGCCAGTAGCGGGGGGCCGGAAGACCAAGAGACCCAGTACTTC
-	TRBJ1-4	-	TRBV7-9	CASSPTGMINEKLFF	TGTGCCAGCAGCCCTACAGGGATGATTAATGAAAAACTGTTTTTT
-	TRBJ2-1	-	TRBV9	CASSVASGTYNEQFF	TGTGCCAGCAGCGTAGCGAGCGGAACCTACAATGAGCAGTTCTTC
-	TRBJ1-3	-	TRBV3-1/TRBV3-2	CASSQGRAGNTIYF	TGTGCCAGCAGCCAAGGCAGGGCTGGAAACACCATATATTTT
-	TRBJ1-2	TRBD1	TRBV19	CATTPGQGDYGYTF	TGTGCCACCACCCCGGGACAGGGCGACTATGGCTACACCTTC
-	TRBJ2-7	-	TRBV4-2	CASSQDQGRLAGYEQYF	TGTGCCAGCAGCCAAGATCAAGGTCGGCTAGCAGGATACGAGCAGTACTTC
-	TRBJ1-5	TRBD1	TRBV7-9	CASSLVGQGANQPQHF	TGTGCCAGCAGCTTAGTGGGACAGGGGGCCAATCAGCCCCAGCATTTT
-	TRBJ1-2	-	TRBV7-3	CASSLFAGDGGYTF	TGTGCCAGCAGCTTATTTGCAGGGGACGGTGGCTACACCTTC
-	TRBJ1-6	-	TRBV2	CASTPSTGSYNSPLHF	TGTGCCAGCACTCCGTCGACAGGCAGCTATAATTCACCCCTCCACTTT
-	TRBJ1-2	-	TRBV28	CASSLPGQNFRYTF	TGTGCCAGCAGTTTGCCGGGACAAAACTTTCGCTACACCTTC
-	TRBJ1-4	-	TRBV7-9	CASSLAGKEKLFF	TGTGCCAGCAGCTTGGCAGGGAAGGAAAAACTGTTTTTT
-	TRBJ2-1	-	TRBV5-1	CASTRGRSYNEQFF	TGCGCCAGCACCCGGGGGAGGTCCTACAATGAGCAGTTCTTC
once	TRBJ2-7	TRBD1	TRBV6-2/TRBV6-3	CASSYSQGTYEQYF	TGTGCCAGCAGTTACTCACAGGGGACCTACGAGCAGTACTTC
-	TRBJ2-2	-	TRBV7-2	CASRPGLPGELFF	TGTGCCAGTCGACCGGGACTCCCCGGGGAGCTGTTTTTT
-	TRBJ1-6	TRBD1	TRBV5-1	CASRQDRENSPLHF	TGCGCCAGCAGGCAGGACAGGGAAAATTCACCCCTCCACTTT
-	TRBJ2-6	-	TRBV4-3	CASSAGILTF	TGCGCCAGCAGCGCCGGCATCCTGACTTTC
-	TRBJ2-7	TRBD2	TRBV11-2	CASSLSSGYFREQYF	TGTGCCAGCAGCCTCTCTAGCGGATACTTTCGGGAGCAGTACTTC
-	TRBJ2-7	-	TRBV11-3	CASSLSSPWMTASYEQYF	TGTGCCAGCAGCTTATCTTCGCCATGGATGACGGCGTCCTACGAGCAGTACTTC
-	TRBJ1-1	TRBD1	TRBV6-2/TRBV6-3	CASSLTPTGWAFF	TGTGCCAGCAGTCTTACCCCGACAGGGTGGGCTTTCTTT
once	TRBJ1-2	-	TRBV12-3/TRBV12-4	CASSREDAYGYTF	TGTGCCAGCAGCCGGGAGGACGCCTATGGCTACACCTTC
few	TRBJ2-7	-	TRBV5-1	CASSLEGVQSYEQYF	TGCGCCAGCAGCTTGGAGGGGGTGCAATCCTACGAGCAGTACTTC
-	TRBJ1-3	-	TRBV9	CASSARDLETGLSGNTIYF	TGTGCCAGCAGCGCCCGGGACCTAGAAACGGGGCTCTCTGGAAACACCATATATTTT
-	TRBJ2-3	-	TRBV5-1	CASSHSPRRDGTRTDTQYF	TGCGCCAGCAGCCACTCACCCCGTCGAGACGGGACCCGCACAGATACGCAGTATTTT
once	TRBJ1-2	TRBD1	TRBV30	CAWQGTVPYGYTF	TGTGCCTGGCAGGGGACAGTTCCGTATGGCTACACCTTC
-	TRBJ2-7	TRBD2	TRBV19	CASSTQVAGVQEEQYF	TGTGCCAGTAGTACCCAAGTAGCGGGGGTCCAGGAGGAGCAGTACTTC
-	TRBJ1-5	-	TRBV5-8	CASSLQGNRNQPQHF	TGTGCCAGCAGCCTACAGGGAAACCGCAATCAGCCCCAGCATTTT
-	TRBJ2-3	-	TRBV7-3	CASSFQGRAQYF	TGTGCCAGCAGCTTCCAGGGTAGAGCGCAGTATTTT
-	TRBJ1-4	-	TRBV25-1	CASSRGDLNEKLFF	TGTGCCAGCTCACGGGGGGACCTTAATGAAAAACTGTTTTTT
-	TRBJ1-3	-	TRBV3-1/TRBV3-2	CASSQESSVRNTIYF	TGTGCCAGCAGCCAAGAGAGTTCGGTTCGAAACACCATATATTTT
-	TRBJ1-2	TRBD1	TRBV9	CASSPNRGGYTF	TGTGCCAGCAGCCCTAACAGGGGCGGCTACACCTTC
-	TRBJ1-3	-	TRBV11-2	CASSTRGGTIYF	TGTGCCAGCAGCACCAGGGGAGGCACCATATATTTT
-	TRBJ1-4	-	TRBV19	CATQGGPFEKLFF	TGTGCCACCCAGGGAGGACCCTTCGAAAAACTGTTTTTT
-	TRBJ1-2	-	TRBV6-5	CASRLGEGAGYTF	TGTGCCAGCAGGTTAGGGGAAGGGGCTGGCTACACCTTC